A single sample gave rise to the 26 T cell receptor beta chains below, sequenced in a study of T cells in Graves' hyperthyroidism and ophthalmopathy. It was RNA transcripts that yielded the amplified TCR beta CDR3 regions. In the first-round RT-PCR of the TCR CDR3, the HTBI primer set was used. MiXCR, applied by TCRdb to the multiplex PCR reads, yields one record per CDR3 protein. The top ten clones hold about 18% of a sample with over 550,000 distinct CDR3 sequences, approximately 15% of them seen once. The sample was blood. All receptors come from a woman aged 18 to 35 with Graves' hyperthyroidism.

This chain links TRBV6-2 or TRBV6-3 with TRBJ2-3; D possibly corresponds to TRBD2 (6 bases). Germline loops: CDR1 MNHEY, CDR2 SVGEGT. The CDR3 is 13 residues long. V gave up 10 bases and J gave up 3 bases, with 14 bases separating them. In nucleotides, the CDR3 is TGTGCCACCCTGGGGCTAGCGACAGATACGCAGTATTTT. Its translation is CATLGLATDTQYF.

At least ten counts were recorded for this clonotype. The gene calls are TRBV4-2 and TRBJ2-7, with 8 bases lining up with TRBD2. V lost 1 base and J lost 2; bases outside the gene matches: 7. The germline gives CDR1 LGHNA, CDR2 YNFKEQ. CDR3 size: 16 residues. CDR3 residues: CASSQASTSGTYEQYF. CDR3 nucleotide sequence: TGTGCCAGCAGCCAAGCAAGTACTAGCGGTACCTACGAGCAGTACTTC.

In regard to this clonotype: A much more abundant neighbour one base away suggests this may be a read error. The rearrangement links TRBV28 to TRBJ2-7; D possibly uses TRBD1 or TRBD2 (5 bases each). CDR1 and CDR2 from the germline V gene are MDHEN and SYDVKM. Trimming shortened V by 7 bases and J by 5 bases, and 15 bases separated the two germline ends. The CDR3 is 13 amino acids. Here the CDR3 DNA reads TGTGCCAGCAATTTGGGGGAAAAGGACGAGCAGTACTTC. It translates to CASNLGEKDEQYF.

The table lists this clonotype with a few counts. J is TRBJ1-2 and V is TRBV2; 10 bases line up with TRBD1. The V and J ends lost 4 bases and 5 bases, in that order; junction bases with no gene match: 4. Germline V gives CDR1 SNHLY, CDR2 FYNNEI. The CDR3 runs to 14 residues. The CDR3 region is CASSVGQGGYGYTF. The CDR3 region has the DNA TGTGCCAGCAGTGTCGGACAGGGGGGATATGGCTACACCTTC. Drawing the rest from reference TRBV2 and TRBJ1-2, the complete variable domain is EPEVTQTPSHQVTQMGQEVILRCVPISNHLYFYWYRQILGQKVEFLVSFYNNEISEKSEIFDDQFSVERPDGSNFTLKIRSTKLEDSAMYFCASSVGQGGYGYTFGSGTRLTVV.

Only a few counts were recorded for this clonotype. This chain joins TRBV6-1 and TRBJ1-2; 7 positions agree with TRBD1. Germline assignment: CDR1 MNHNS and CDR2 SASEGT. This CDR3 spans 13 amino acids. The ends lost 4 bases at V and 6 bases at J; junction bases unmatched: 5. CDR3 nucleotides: TGTGCCAGCAGTGGGGGCAGGGGGAATGGCTACACCTTC. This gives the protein CASSGGRGNGYTF.

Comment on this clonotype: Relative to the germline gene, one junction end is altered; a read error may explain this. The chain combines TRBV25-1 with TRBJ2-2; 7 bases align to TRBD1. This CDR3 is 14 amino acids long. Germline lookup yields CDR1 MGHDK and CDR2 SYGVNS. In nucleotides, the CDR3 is TGTGCCAGCAGGCAAACAGGGGTGACCGGGCAGCTGTTTTTT. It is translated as CASRQTGVTGQLFF.

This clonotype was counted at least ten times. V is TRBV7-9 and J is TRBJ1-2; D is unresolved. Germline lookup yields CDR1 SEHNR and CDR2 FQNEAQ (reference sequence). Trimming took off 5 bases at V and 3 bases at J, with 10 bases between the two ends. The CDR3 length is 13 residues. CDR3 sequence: CASSPGGYYGYTF. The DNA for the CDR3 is TGTGCCAGCAGCCCCGGCGGCTACTATGGCTACACCTTC.

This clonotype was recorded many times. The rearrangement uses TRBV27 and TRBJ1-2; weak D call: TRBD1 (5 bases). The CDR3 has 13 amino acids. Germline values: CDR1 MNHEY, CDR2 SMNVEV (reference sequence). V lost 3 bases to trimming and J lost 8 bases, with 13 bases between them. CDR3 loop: CASSFAGEPGYTF. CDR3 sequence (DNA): TGTGCCAGCAGTTTTGCGGGGGAGCCCGGCTACACCTTC.

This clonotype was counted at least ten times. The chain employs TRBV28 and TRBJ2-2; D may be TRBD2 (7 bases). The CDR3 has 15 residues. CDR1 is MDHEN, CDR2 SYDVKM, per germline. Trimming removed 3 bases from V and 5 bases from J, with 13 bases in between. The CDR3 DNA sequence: TGTGCCAGCAGTTTCTTACAGGGAGGGACCGGGGAGCTGTTTTTT. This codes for CASSFLQGGTGELFF.

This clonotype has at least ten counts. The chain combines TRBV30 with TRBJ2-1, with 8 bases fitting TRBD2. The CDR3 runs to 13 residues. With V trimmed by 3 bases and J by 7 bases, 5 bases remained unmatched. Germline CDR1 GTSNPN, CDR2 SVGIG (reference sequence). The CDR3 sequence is CAWSSGGRNEQFF. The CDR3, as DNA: TGTGCCTGGAGCAGCGGGGGACGGAATGAGCAGTTCTTC.

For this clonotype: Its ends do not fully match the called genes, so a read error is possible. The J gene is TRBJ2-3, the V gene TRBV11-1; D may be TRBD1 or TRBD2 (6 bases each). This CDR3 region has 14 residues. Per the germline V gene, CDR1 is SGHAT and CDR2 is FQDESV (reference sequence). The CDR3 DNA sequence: TGTGCCAGCAGCTCATTTGGGACTTCGGGGGCGCAGTGTTTT. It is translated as CASSSFGTSGAQCF. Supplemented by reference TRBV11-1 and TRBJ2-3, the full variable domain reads EAEVAQSPRYKITEKSQAVAFWCDPISGHATLYWYRQILGQGPELLVQFQDESVVDDSQLPKDRFSAERLKGVDSTLKIQPAELGDSAMYLCASSSFGTSGAQCFGPGTRLTVL.

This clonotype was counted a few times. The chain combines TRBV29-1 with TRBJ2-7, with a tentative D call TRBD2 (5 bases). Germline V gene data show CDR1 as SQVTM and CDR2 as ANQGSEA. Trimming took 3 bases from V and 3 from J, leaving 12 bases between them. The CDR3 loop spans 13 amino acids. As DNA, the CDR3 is TGCAGCGTTGATTCGGGGAGTGACTACGAGCAGTACTTC. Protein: CSVDSGSDYEQYF.

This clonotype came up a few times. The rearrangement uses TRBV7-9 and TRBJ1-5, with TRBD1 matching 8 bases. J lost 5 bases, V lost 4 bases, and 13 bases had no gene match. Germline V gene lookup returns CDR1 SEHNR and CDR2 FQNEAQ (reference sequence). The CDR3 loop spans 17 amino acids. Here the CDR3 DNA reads TGTGCCAGCAGCTCCGACAGGGGTCATATTGGCGATCAGCCCCAGCATTTT. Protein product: CASSSDRGHIGDQPQHF.

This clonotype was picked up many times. The CDR3 reads CAWSVRQAQPQHF. CDR3 nucleotides: TGTGCCTGGAGTGTAAGGCAGGCTCAGCCCCAGCATTTT. The chain employs TRBV30 and TRBJ1-5; D gene unclear. The CDR3 spans 13 residues. V was cut by 0 bases and J by 6 bases, with 9 bases left in between. The germline V gene encodes CDR1 GTSNPN and CDR2 SVGIG (reference sequence).

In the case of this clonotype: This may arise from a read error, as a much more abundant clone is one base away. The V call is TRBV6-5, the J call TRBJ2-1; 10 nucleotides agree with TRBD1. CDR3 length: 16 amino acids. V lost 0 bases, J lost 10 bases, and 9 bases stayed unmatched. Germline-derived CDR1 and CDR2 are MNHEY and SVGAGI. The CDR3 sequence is CASSYSGGTGVHEQFF. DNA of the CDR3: TGTGCCAGCAGTTACTCCGGGGGGACAGGGGTCCACGAGCAGTTCTTC.

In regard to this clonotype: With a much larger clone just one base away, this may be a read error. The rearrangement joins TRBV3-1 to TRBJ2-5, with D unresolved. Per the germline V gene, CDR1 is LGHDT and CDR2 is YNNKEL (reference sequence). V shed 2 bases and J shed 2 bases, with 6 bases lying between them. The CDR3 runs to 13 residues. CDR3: CASSQTRQETQYF. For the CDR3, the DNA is TGTGCCAGCAGCCAAACCCGGCAAGAGACCCAGTACTTC.

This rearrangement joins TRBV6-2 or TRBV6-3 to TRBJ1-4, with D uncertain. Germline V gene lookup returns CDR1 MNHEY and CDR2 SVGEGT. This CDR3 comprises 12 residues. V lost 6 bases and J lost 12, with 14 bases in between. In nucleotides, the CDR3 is TGTGCCAGCAGACCCGGAGGAGGCGAACTGTTTTTT. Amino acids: CASRPGGGELFF.

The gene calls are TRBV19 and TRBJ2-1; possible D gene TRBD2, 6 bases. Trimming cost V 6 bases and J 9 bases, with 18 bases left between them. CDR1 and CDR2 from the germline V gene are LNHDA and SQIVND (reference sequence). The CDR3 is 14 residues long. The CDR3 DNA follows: TGTGCCAGTAGACCGGAGGGCCTATCGATTGAGCAGTTCTTC. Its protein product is CASRPEGLSIEQFF.

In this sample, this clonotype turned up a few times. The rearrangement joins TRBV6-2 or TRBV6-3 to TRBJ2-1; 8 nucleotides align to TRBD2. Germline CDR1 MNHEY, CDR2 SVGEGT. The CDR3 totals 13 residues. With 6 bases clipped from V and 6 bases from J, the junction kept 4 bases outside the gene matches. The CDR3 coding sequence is TGTGCCAGCAGAAGACTAGCGTCCAATGAGCAGTTCTTC. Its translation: CASRRLASNEQFF.

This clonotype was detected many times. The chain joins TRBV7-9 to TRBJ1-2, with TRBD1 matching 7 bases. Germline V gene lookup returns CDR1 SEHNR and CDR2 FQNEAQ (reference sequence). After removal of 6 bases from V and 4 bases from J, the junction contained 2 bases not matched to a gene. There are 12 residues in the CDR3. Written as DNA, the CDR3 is TGTGCCAGCAGTTCAGGGGGCTATGGCTACACCTTC. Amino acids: CASSSGGYGYTF.

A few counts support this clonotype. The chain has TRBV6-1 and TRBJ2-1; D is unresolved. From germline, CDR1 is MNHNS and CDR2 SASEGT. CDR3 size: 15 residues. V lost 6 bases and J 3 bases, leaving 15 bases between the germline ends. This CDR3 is CASRAGTLSYNEQFF. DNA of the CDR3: TGTGCCAGCAGAGCCGGCACCCTGAGCTACAATGAGCAGTTCTTC.

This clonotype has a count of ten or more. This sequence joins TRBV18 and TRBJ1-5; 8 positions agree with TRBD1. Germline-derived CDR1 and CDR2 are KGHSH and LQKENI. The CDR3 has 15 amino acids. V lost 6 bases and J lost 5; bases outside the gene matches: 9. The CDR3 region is CASSRGLDRDQPQHF. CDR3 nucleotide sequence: TGTGCCAGCTCTCGAGGCCTGGACAGGGATCAGCCCCAGCATTTT.

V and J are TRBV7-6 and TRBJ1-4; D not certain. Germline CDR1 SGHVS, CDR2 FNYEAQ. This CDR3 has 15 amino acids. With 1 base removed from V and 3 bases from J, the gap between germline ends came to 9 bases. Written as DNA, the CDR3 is TGTGCCAGCAGCTTAGAAGGTGGCTCTAATGAAAAACTGTTTTTT. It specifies CASSLEGGSNEKLFF.

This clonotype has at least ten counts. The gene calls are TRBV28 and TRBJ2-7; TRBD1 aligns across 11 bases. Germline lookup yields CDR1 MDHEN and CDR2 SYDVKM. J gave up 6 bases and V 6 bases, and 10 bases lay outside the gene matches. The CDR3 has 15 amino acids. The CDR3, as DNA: TGTGCCAGCAGGTCCCCGGACAGGGGGCAGGGCGAGCAGTACTTC. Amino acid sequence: CASRSPDRGQGEQYF.

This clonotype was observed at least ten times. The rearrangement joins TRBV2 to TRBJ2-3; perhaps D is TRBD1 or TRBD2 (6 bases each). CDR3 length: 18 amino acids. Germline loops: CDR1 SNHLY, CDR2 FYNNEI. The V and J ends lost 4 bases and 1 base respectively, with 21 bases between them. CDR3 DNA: TGTGCCAGCAGTGGACCCACCGACGGGGGCGAGGGCACAGATACGCAGTATTTT. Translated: CASSGPTDGGEGTDTQYF.

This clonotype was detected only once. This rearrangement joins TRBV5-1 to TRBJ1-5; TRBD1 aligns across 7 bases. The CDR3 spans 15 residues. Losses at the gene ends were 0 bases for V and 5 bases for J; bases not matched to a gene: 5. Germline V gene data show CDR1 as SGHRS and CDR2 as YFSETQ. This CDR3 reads CASSLGGTVYQPQHF. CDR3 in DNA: TGCGCCAGCAGCTTGGGGGGGACAGTTTATCAGCCCCAGCATTTT.